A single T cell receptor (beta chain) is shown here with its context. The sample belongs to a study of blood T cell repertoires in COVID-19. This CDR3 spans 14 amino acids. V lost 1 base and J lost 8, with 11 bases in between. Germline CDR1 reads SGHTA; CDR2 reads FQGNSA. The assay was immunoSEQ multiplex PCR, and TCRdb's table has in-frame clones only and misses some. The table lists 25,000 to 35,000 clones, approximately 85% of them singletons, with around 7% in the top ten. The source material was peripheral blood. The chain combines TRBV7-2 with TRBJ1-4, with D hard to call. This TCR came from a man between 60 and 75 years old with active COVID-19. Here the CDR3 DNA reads TGTGCCAGCAGCTTAGGGCGGGGAAGCGAAAAACTGTTTTTT. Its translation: CASSLGRGSEKLFF.